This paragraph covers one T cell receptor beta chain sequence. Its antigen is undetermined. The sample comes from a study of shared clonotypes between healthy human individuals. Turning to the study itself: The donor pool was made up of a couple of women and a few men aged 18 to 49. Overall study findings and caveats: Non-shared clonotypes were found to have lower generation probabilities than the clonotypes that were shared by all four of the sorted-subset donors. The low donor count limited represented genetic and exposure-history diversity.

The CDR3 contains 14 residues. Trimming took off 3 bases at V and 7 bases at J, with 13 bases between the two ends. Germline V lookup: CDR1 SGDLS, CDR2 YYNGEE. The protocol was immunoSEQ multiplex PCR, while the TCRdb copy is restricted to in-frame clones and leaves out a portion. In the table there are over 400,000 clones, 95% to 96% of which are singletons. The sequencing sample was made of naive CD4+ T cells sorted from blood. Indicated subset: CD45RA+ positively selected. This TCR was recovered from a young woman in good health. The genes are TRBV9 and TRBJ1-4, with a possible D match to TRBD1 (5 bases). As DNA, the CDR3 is TGTGCCAGCAGCGCCAGCAGGGTCGGTGAAAAACTGTTTTTT. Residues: CASSASRVGEKLFF.